One sample yielded the 16 T cell receptor beta chains listed below, sequenced in a study of blood T cell repertoires in COVID-19. Assay used: immunoSEQ multiplex PCR; TCRdb lists only in-frame clones, some missing. The sample has about 270,000 clones, 80% to 95% seen once. Sequences were obtained from PBMCs or T cells enriched from blood (not recorded which). The source is a man aged 40-49 years who had been exposed to COVID-19.

The chain has TRBV28 and TRBJ2-1; 8 nucleotides match TRBD2. This CDR3 contains 15 residues. V was clipped by 6 bases and J by 8 bases; unmatched bases: 12. From germline, CDR1 is MDHEN and CDR2 SYDVKM. The CDR3 region is CASSQGLAGADEQFF. As DNA, the CDR3 is TGTGCCAGCAGCCAAGGACTAGCCGGGGCCGATGAGCAGTTCTTC.

The chain employs TRBV9 and TRBJ2-3; 8 bases agree with TRBD2. J was trimmed by 0 bases and V by 1 base; bases with no gene match: 4. The CDR3 contains 16 residues. Germline CDR1 SGDLS, CDR2 YYNGEE. CDR3 amino acids: CASSVSPSGSTDTQYF. Written as DNA, the CDR3 is TGTGCCAGCAGCGTATCCCCTAGCGGGAGCACAGATACGCAGTATTTT.

The rearrangement joins TRBV2 to TRBJ1-5; 7 nucleotides match TRBD1. The trim removed 7 bases at V and 10 bases at J, leaving 16 bases unmatched. The germline V gene has CDR1 SNHLY and CDR2 FYNNEI. The CDR3 loop spans 15 amino acids. CDR3: CASTQEPGQYSPQHF. In DNA form, the CDR3 reads TGTGCCAGCACCCAGGAACCGGGACAGTACAGCCCCCAGCATTTT.

The chain uses TRBV18 and TRBJ1-1; D gene ambiguous. Germline V lookup: CDR1 KGHSH, CDR2 LQKENI. With 2 bases removed from V and 3 bases from J, the gap between germline ends came to 13 bases. The CDR3 runs 15 residues. Here the CDR3 DNA reads TGTGCCAGCTCACCATCGAGGGATATGGACACTGAAGCTTTCTTT. This translates into CASSPSRDMDTEAFF.

This clone came up once. The chain employs TRBV9 and TRBJ2-5; TRBD2 agrees at 9 bases. Trimming cost V 4 bases and J 0 bases; bases outside gene matches: 4. Germline V gene sequence: CDR1 SGDLS, CDR2 YYNGEE. This CDR3 is 15 amino acids long. CDR3 in DNA: TGTGCCAGCAGCAAGACTAGCGGCTACCAAGAGACCCAGTACTTC. Its translation is CASSKTSGYQETQYF.

The chain employs TRBV11-3 and TRBJ1-6; 7 nucleotides line up with TRBD1. This CDR3 is built from 15 residues. V lost 5 bases to trimming and J lost 6 bases; unmatched junction nucleotides: 7. The germline gives CDR1 SGHNT, CDR2 YENEEA. CDR3: CASSGRGTVNSPLHF. Here the CDR3 DNA reads TGTGCCAGCAGCGGACGAGGGACAGTTAATTCACCCCTCCACTTT. The whole variable domain, remainder taken from reference TRBV11-3 and TRBJ1-6, is EAGVVQSPRYKIIEKKQPVAFWCNPISGHNTLYWYLQNLGQGPELLIRYENEEAVDDSQLPKDRFSAERLKGVDSTLKIQPAELGDSAVYLCASSGRGTVNSPLHFGNGTRLTVT.

V is TRBV6-5 and J is TRBJ2-5; weak D call: TRBD2 (5 bases). The CDR3 spans 15 residues. V was trimmed by 2 bases and J by 5 bases, leaving 15 bases between them. CDR1 and CDR2 (germline): MNHEY, SVGAGI. CDR3 nucleotides: TGTGCCAGCAGTTACGCGAGCGGAATGGGGGAGACCCAGTACTTC. Translation gives CASSYASGMGETQYF.

The sample holds a few counts of this clone. The chain uses TRBV7-3 and TRBJ1-1; D uncertain. The germline CDR1 and CDR2 sequences are SGHTA and FQGTGA. The length of the CDR3 is 14 residues. V lost 5 bases, J lost 2 bases, and 12 bases lay in between. For the CDR3, the DNA is TGTGCCAGCAGCCCAGGACGGGGAAACACTGAAGCTTTCTTT. This codes for CASSPGRGNTEAFF.

The gene calls are TRBV7-9 and TRBJ1-4, with a weak D call TRBD1 (6 bases). CDR3 length: 14 amino acids. Germline lookup yields CDR1 SEHNR and CDR2 FQNEAQ (reference sequence). V was clipped by 5 bases and J by 6 bases, with 13 bases between them. DNA for the CDR3: TGTGCCAGCAGCAAATCACAGGGAGATGAAAAACTGTTTTTT. This translates into CASSKSQGDEKLFF.

The gene calls are TRBV27 and TRBJ2-5, with 10 positions matching TRBD1. Germline V gene sequence: CDR1 MNHEY, CDR2 SMNVEV (reference sequence). J was trimmed by 5 bases and V by 2 bases; bases with no gene match: 5. This CDR3 contains 15 residues. CDR3 region: CASSLDRGQWETQYF. In DNA, the CDR3 is TGTGCCAGCAGTTTAGACAGGGGGCAATGGGAGACCCAGTACTTC.

The CDR3 DNA sequence: TGTGCCAGCAGCTTTTGGACAGGACTAGCGGGAGGGGGTGAGCAGTTCTTC. Translated: CASSFWTGLAGGGEQFF. The gene calls are TRBV5-6 and TRBJ2-1; 15 bases fit TRBD2. Trimming removed 2 bases from V and 9 bases from J; junction bases left unmatched: 9. CDR3 length: 17 amino acids. The V gene's germline CDR1 is SGHDT and CDR2 YYEEEE.

V gene TRBV20-1 combines with J gene TRBJ1-2, with D uncertain. The CDR3 runs 11 residues. V dropped 6 bases and J dropped 4 bases, with 9 bases sitting between them. Germline CDR1 DFQATT, CDR2 SNEGSKA (reference sequence). CDR3 nucleotides: TGCAGTGCCCTCGGAGTCTATGGCTACACCTTC. Its translation is CSALGVYGYTF.

The chain links TRBV18 to TRBJ1-2; D ambiguous. The CDR3 consists of 15 residues. V was clipped by 6 bases and J by 2 bases, with 16 bases between them. In germline, CDR1 is KGHSH, CDR2 LQKENI. This CDR3 is CASSPRVEVNYGYTF. DNA for the CDR3: TGTGCCAGCTCCCCCCGGGTAGAGGTCAACTATGGCTACACCTTC.

The V and J genes are TRBV5-6 and TRBJ2-7; D is possibly TRBD1 (5 bases). Trimming shortened V by 3 bases and J by 0 bases, and 16 bases separated the two germline ends. The CDR3 spans 16 residues. Germline V gene sequence: CDR1 SGHDT, CDR2 YYEEEE. Here the CDR3 DNA reads TGTGCCAGCAGCTCCGAAATCGACAGCACCTCCTACGAGCAGTACTTC. It encodes CASSSEIDSTSYEQYF.

The rearrangement links TRBV10-1 to TRBJ2-1; TRBD2 agrees at 8 bases. Germline CDR1 is WNHNN and CDR2 is SYGVQD (reference sequence). The CDR3 totals 14 residues. Germline trimming cut 4 bases from V and 3 bases from J; bases unmatched to any gene: 2. The CDR3 nucleotides are TGCGCCAGCAGTGCGGGAGGGCTCTACAATGAGCAGTTCTTC. It specifies CASSAGGLYNEQFF.

The sample holds a few counts of this clone. The same CDR3 is also encoded by other DNA sequences in this sample. Here the CDR3 DNA reads TGTGCCAGCCGCGGCGACACTGAAGCTTTCTTT. Translated, it gives CASRGDTEAFF. This chain joins TRBV12-3 or TRBV12-4 and TRBJ1-1; D gene uncertain. The germline V and J ends were trimmed by 8 bases and 3 bases, with 7 bases remaining between them. The CDR3 is 11 residues long.